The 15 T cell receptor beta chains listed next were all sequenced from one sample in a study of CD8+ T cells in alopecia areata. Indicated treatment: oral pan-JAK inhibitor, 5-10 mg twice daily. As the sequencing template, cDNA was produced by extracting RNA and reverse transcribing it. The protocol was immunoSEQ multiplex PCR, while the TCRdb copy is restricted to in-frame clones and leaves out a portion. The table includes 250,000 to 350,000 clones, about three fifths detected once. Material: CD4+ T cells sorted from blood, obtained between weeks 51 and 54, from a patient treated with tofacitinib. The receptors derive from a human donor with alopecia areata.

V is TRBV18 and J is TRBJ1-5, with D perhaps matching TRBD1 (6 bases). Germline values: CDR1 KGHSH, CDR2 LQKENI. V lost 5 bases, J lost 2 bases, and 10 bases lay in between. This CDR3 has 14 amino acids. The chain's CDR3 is CASSLHRGNQPQHF. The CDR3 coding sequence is TGTGCCAGCTCATTACACAGGGGCAATCAGCCCCAGCATTTT.

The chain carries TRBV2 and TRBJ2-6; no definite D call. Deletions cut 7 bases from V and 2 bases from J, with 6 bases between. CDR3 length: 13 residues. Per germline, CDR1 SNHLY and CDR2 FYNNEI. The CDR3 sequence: CASKPAGANVLTF. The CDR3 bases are TGTGCCAGCAAGCCAGCTGGGGCCAACGTCCTGACTTTC. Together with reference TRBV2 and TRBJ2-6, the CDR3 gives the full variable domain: EPEVTQTPSHQVTQMGQEVILRCVPISNHLYFYWYRQILGQKVEFLVSFYNNEISEKSEIFDDQFSVERPDGSNFTLKIRSTKLEDSAMYFCASKPAGANVLTFGAGSRLTVL.

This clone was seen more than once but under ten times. The CDR3 spells CASSNIAMSALHF. Written as DNA, the CDR3 is TGTGCCAGCAGCAATATTGCGATGTCGGCCCTCCACTTT. The chain carries TRBV7-9 and TRBJ1-6; D unclear. Germline CDR1 reads SEHNR; CDR2 reads FQNEAQ (reference sequence). The CDR3 has 13 residues. The germline V and J ends were trimmed by 5 bases and 14 bases, with 16 bases remaining between them.

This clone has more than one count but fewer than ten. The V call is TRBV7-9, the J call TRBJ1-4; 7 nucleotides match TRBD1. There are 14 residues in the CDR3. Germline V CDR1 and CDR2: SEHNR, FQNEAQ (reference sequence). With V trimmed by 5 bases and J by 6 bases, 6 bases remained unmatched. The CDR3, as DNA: TGTGCCAGCAGCCCCGACAGGGAGGATGAAAAACTGTTTTTT. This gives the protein CASSPDREDEKLFF.

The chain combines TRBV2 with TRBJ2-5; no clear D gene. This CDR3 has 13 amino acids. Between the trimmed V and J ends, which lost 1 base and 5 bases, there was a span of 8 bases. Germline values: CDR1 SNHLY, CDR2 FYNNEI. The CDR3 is CASSEGLGETQYF. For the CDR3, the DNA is TGTGCCAGCAGTGAAGGACTTGGGGAGACCCAGTACTTC.

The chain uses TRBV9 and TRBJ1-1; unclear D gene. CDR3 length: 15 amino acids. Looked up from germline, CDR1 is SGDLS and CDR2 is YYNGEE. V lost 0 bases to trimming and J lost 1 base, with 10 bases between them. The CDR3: CASSVGFSSNTEAFF. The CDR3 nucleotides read TGTGCCAGCAGCGTAGGTTTCAGTTCGAACACTGAAGCTTTCTTT.

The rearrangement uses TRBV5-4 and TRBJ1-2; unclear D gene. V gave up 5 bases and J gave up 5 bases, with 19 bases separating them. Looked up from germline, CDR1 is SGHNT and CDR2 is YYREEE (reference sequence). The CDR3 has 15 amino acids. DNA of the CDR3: TGTGCCAGCAGTCCCGTTGGGGATTTCGCATATGGCTACACCTTC. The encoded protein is CASSPVGDFAYGYTF.

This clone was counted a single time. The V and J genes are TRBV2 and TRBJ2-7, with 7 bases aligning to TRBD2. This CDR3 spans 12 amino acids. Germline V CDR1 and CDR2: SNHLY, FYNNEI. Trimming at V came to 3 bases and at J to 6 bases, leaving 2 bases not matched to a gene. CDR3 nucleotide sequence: TGTGCCAGCAGTGACGGGGGGAGCGAGCAGTACTTC. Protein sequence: CASSDGGSEQYF.

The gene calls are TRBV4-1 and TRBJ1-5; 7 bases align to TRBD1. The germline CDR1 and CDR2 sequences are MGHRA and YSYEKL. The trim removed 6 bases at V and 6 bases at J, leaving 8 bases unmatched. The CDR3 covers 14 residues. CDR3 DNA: TGCGCCAGCAGTCGCGACAGGGTTTCTCAGCCCCAGCATTTT. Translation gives CASSRDRVSQPQHF.

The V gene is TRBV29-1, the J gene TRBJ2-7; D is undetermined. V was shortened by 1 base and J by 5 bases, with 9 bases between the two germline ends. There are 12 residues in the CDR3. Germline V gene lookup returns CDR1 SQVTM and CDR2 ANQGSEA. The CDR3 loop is CSVEAKPHEQYF. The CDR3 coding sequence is TGCAGCGTTGAAGCTAAACCTCACGAGCAGTACTTC.

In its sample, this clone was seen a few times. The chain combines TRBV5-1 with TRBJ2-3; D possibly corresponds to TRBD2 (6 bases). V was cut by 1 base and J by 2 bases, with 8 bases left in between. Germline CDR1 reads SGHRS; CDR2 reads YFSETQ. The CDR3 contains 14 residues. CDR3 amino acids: CASSLRGATDTQYF. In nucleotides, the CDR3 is TGCGCCAGCAGCTTGCGCGGGGCCACAGATACGCAGTATTTT.

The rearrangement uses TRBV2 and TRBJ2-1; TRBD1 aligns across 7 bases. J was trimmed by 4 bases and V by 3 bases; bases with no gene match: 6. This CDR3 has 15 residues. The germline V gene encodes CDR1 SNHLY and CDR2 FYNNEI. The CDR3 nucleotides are TGTGCCAGCAGTGAGGGGACAGTTACATACAATGAGCAGTTCTTC. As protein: CASSEGTVTYNEQFF.

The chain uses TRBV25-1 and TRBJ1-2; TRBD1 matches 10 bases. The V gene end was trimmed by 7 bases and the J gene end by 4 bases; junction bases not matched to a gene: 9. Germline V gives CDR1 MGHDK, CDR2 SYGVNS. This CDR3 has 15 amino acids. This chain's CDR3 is CASTETGGPSYGYTF. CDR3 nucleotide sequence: TGTGCCAGCACCGAGACAGGGGGCCCGAGCTATGGCTACACCTTC.

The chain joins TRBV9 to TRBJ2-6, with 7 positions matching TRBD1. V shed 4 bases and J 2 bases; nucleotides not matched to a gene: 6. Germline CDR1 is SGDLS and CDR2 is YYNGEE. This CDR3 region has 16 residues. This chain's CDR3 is CASSLTTGPGANVLTF. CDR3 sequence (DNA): TGTGCCAGCAGCTTAACGACAGGGCCTGGGGCCAACGTCCTGACTTTC.

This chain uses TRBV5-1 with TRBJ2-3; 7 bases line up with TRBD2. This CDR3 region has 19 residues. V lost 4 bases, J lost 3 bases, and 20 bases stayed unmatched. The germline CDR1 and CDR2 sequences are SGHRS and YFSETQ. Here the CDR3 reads CASSLPNASGRGGTDTQYF. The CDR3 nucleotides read TGCGCCAGCAGCCTCCCCAACGCTAGCGGACGTGGAGGGACAGATACGCAGTATTTT.